A single sample is the source of the 4 T cell receptor beta chains below, sequenced in a study of CD8 T cells in Susac syndrome. Reverse transcription of 0.5 to 1 ug RNA was performed with random hexamers. In TCRdb, the immunoSEQ multiplex PCR reads were re-called with MiXCR into one record per CDR3 protein. The sample contains some 170,000 distinct CDR3 sequences, roughly 95% of which appear only once. The sample was CD4+ T cells from PBMCs. These TCRs come from a human donor in good health.

The rearrangement links TRBV20-1 to TRBJ2-3; D gene unclear. This CDR3 spans 12 amino acids. Germline CDR1 and CDR2: DFQATT and SNEGSKA (reference sequence). V lost 7 bases, J lost 0 bases, and 8 bases lay in between. CDR3: CSGFWSTDTQYF. In nucleotides, the CDR3 is TGCAGTGGCTTCTGGAGCACAGATACGCAGTATTTT.

The DNA for the CDR3 is TGTGCCAGCTCACCACCAGGGAATAATGAAAAACTGTTTTTT. This gives the protein CASSPPGNNEKLFF. The chain recombines TRBV18 with TRBJ1-4; no definite D call. The CDR3 covers 14 residues. CDR1 and CDR2 from the germline V gene are KGHSH and LQKENI. V lost 0 bases, J lost 4 bases, and 6 bases lay in between.

This chain connects TRBV16 to TRBJ2-7; 8 bases are shared with TRBD1. The CDR3 totals 15 residues. V lost 2 bases and J lost 3; bases outside the gene matches: 6. Looked up from germline, CDR1 is KGHSY and CDR2 is FQNENV. Here the CDR3 DNA reads TGTGCCAGCAGCCAAGGACAGGGATTAATCTACGAGCAGTACTTC. Translating it yields CASSQGQGLIYEQYF.

CDR3 in DNA: TGTGCCAGCAGCCCCGGGACTAGCCAAGAGACCCAGTACTTC. As protein: CASSPGTSQETQYF. J is TRBJ2-5 and V is TRBV7-3, with 8 bases lining up with TRBD2. The CDR3 contains 14 residues. V lost 5 bases and J lost 1; bases outside the gene matches: 3. Per germline, CDR1 SGHTA and CDR2 FQGTGA.